This T cell receptor beta chain was identified in a study of T cell repertoires in cytomegalovirus infection. Study-level information: Selected CMV epitopes included recently identified HLA-C-restricted ones as well as well-studied HLA-B-restricted ones. Study-level results: Using cumulative public TCR beta family frequency, the authors identified those who carried CMV together with the relevant HLA.

For this clonotype: No antigen is known for it.

MiXCR, applied by TCRdb to the reads, yields one record per CDR3 protein. The sample lists approximately 1,000,000 distinct CDR3 sequences, 30% to 40% occurring once. The CDR3 covers 18 residues. V was trimmed by 6 bases and J by 2 bases, leaving 26 bases between them. The germline V gene encodes CDR1 DFQATT and CDR2 SNEGSKA (reference sequence). The material sequenced was cultured CD8+ T cells from PBMCs, taken from culture after CMV antigen stimulation. The chain combines TRBV20-1 with TRBJ2-1; weak D call: TRBD1 (6 bases). This TCR was sampled from a human donor in good health (CMV status not recorded). Some clones in this sample may be carry-over from other donors' samples. The CDR3 sequence: CSAHHLLGTGFTYNEQFF. The CDR3 DNA is TGCAGTGCGCACCACCTTCTCGGTACAGGGTTTACCTACAATGAGCAGTTCTTC.